This passage covers 32 T cell receptor beta chains from one sample sequenced in a study of cytomegalovirus exposure and HLA in healthy donors. The PCR made use of 60 Vbeta and 13 Jbeta primers. Here immunoSEQ multiplex PCR was the method, and the copy in TCRdb shows in-frame clones only, minus some. The table records 100,000 to 150,000 clones, around 86% of them present only once. The sample was PBMCs. Source of these receptors: a man between 18 and 35 years old in good health and CMV-seronegative.

V usage is TRBV20-1 and J usage is TRBJ1-1; D gene uncertain. The CDR3 has 10 residues. Germline V gene sequence: CDR1 DFQATT, CDR2 SNEGSKA (reference sequence). V lost 3 bases, J lost 7 bases, and 6 bases lay in between. In DNA form, the CDR3 reads TGCAGTGCTAGTGGAGGTGAAGCTTTCTTT. Its translation: CSASGGEAFF.

V is TRBV11-3 and J is TRBJ2-3, with D possibly matching TRBD2 (5 bases). Germline CDR1 is SGHNT and CDR2 is YENEEA. This CDR3 is built from 15 residues. V was trimmed by 5 bases and J by 2 bases, leaving 14 bases between them. The CDR3: CASSLGQTNTDTQYF. CDR3 DNA sequence: TGTGCCAGCAGCCTAGGCCAGACTAACACAGATACGCAGTATTTT. Looking up the rest from reference TRBV11-3 and TRBJ2-3 gives the full variable domain: EAGVVQSPRYKIIEKKQPVAFWCNPISGHNTLYWYLQNLGQGPELLIRYENEEAVDDSQLPKDRFSAERLKGVDSTLKIQPAELGDSAVYLCASSLGQTNTDTQYFGPGTRLTVL.

The chain couples TRBV19 to TRBJ1-3, with 9 bases identical to TRBD1. Germline V gene sequence: CDR1 LNHDA, CDR2 SQIVND (reference sequence). J lost 2 bases, V lost 5 bases, and 7 bases had no gene match. CDR3 length: 16 residues. CDR3 bases: TGTGCCAGTAGTGCAAACAGGGGGCGAACTGGAAACACCATATATTTT. Translated: CASSANRGRTGNTIYF.

This chain uses TRBV28 with TRBJ1-5; possibly TRBD1 for D (6 bases). Trimming stripped 2 bases from V and 7 bases from J, with 12 bases between. Germline CDR1 reads MDHEN; CDR2 reads SYDVKM. CDR3 length equals 14 residues. The CDR3 sequence is CASSLPGAGQPQHF. Written as DNA, the CDR3 is TGTGCCAGCAGTTTACCAGGGGCAGGGCAGCCCCAGCATTTT.

V gene TRBV27 combines with J gene TRBJ1-1; D is uncertain. Germline CDR1 MNHEY, CDR2 SMNVEV (reference sequence). V lost 5 bases and J 6 bases, leaving 13 bases between the germline ends. The CDR3 covers 13 residues. The CDR3 sequence is CASSPAGAAEAFF. CDR3 DNA sequence: TGTGCCAGCAGTCCCGCGGGTGCGGCTGAAGCTTTCTTT.

The chain combines TRBV28 with TRBJ1-6; the match to TRBD1 covers 9 bases. The CDR3 extends over 16 amino acids. The ends lost 5 bases at V and 5 bases at J; junction bases unmatched: 7. CDR1 MDHEN and CDR2 SYDVKM come from the germline V gene. CDR3 sequence (DNA): TGTGCCAGCAGTGAGCCCGGGACAGGGAATAATTCACCCCTCCACTTT. This sequence encodes CASSEPGTGNNSPLHF. The entire variable domain, with the rest obtained from reference TRBV28 and TRBJ1-6, is as follows: DVKVTQSSRYLVKRTGEKVFLECVQDMDHENMFWYRQDPGLGLRLIYFSYDVKMKEKGDIPEGYSVSREKKERFSLILESASTNQTSMYLCASSEPGTGNNSPLHFGNGTRLTVT.

The V gene is TRBV25-1, the J gene TRBJ2-7; no firm D call. CDR1 is MGHDK and CDR2 is SYGVNS in the germline V gene. This CDR3 comprises 11 residues. V shed 3 bases and J shed 4 bases, with 4 bases lying between them. In DNA form, the CDR3 reads TGTGCCAGCAGTGACGGGTACGAGCAGTACTTC. Protein sequence: CASSDGYEQYF.

This chain links TRBV5-4 with TRBJ2-4; 9 bases agree with TRBD1. This CDR3 is built from 17 residues. Losses at the gene ends were 4 bases for V and 8 bases for J; bases not matched to a gene: 16. Per the germline V gene, CDR1 is SGHNT and CDR2 is YYREEE (reference sequence). This chain's CDR3 is CASSKPRTGALGDIQYF. The CDR3, as DNA: TGTGCCAGCAGCAAACCTAGGACAGGGGCTCTGGGTGACATTCAGTACTTC. The whole variable domain, remainder taken from reference TRBV5-4 and TRBJ2-4, is ETGVTQSPTHLIKTRGQQVTLRCSSQSGHNTVSWYQQALGQGPQFIFQYYREEENGRGNFPPRFSGLQFPNYSSELNVNALELDDSALYLCASSKPRTGALGDIQYFGAGTRLSVL.

The rearrangement uses TRBV18 and TRBJ1-2; TRBD1 matches 10 bases. In germline, CDR1 is KGHSH, CDR2 LQKENI. The CDR3 extends over 14 amino acids. The V segment lost 9 bases and the J segment 5 bases; nucleotides outside the gene matches: 9. DNA for the CDR3: TGTGCCAGTTCAAGAGACAGGGGGCAGTATGGCTACACCTTC. Encoded protein: CASSRDRGQYGYTF.

Regarding this clone: Other DNA sequences of this sample code for an identical CDR3. In DNA, the CDR3 is TGTGCCAGCGGAAAGACAGTCCACGAGCAGTACTTC. Its translation is CASGKTVHEQYF. V is TRBV6-6 and J is TRBJ2-7; a possible D gene is TRBD1 (5 bases). The CDR3 consists of 12 residues. From germline, CDR1 is MNHNY and CDR2 SVGAGI (reference sequence). Trimming took off 8 bases at V and 5 bases at J, with 13 bases between the two ends.

This chain links TRBV2 with TRBJ1-2, with 10 bases that match TRBD1. CDR3 length: 13 residues. V dropped 11 bases and J dropped 7; count of bases not matched to a gene: 10. CDR1 SNHLY and CDR2 FYNNEI come from the germline V gene. The CDR3 nucleotides read TGTGCCGGAAGCGGGACAGGGGCTGGTGGCTACACCTTC. Its protein product is CAGSGTGAGGYTF.

This sequence joins TRBV4-1 and TRBJ1-2; D is possibly TRBD1 (5 bases). CDR1 is MGHRA and CDR2 is YSYEKL in the germline V gene. The V end lost 0 bases, the J end lost 3 bases, and 11 bases lay between the germline ends. CDR3 length: 15 amino acids. The CDR3 loop is CASSQEIDSYYGYTF. In nucleotides, the CDR3 is TGCGCCAGCAGCCAAGAAATTGACAGCTACTATGGCTACACCTTC.

The V gene is TRBV11-2, the J gene TRBJ2-2, with D unresolved. V was trimmed by 7 bases and J by 3 bases, leaving 15 bases between them. The CDR3 extends over 15 amino acids. Germline V gene lookup returns CDR1 SGHAT and CDR2 FQNNGV. The CDR3 nucleotides are TGTGCCAGCACCTTGCGGCAGCTAGACACCGGGGAGCTGTTTTTT. Translating it yields CASTLRQLDTGELFF.

This clone showed up just once. This sequence joins TRBV30 and TRBJ1-1, with 7 bases lining up with TRBD1. V lost 1 base to trimming and J lost 6 bases; unmatched junction nucleotides: 5. Germline loops: CDR1 GTSNPN, CDR2 SVGIG (reference sequence). The CDR3 covers 13 residues. Here the CDR3 DNA reads TGTGCCTGGAGTGGCGGCAGGGGGGCTGAAGCTTTCTTT. Translating gives CAWSGGRGAEAFF.

The chain is built from TRBV2 and TRBJ1-5; TRBD1 aligns across 9 bases. Germline values: CDR1 SNHLY, CDR2 FYNNEI. Trimming cost V 3 bases and J 5 bases; bases outside gene matches: 2. The CDR3 length is 14 residues. The CDR3 here is CASSDGQGYQPQHF. DNA of the CDR3: TGTGCCAGCAGTGACGGACAGGGGTATCAGCCCCAGCATTTT.

The chain couples TRBV14 to TRBJ1-1; tentative D call: TRBD1 (5 bases). V gave up 0 bases and J gave up 11 bases, with 10 bases separating them. Germline CDR1 reads SGHDN; CDR2 reads FVKESK. The CDR3 is 12 residues long. The DNA of the CDR3 is TGTGCCAGCAGCCAAGACAGGGTAGGTGCTTTCTTT. Encoded protein: CASSQDRVGAFF. Full variable domain (missing parts from reference TRBV14 and TRBJ1-1): EAGVTQFPSHSVIEKGQTVTLRCDPISGHDNLYWYRRVMGKEIKFLLHFVKESKQDESGMPNNRFLAERTGGTYSTLKVQPAELEDSGVYFCASSQDRVGAFFGQGTRLTVV.

This clone has just one count. The junction does not match germline at one end; this may be a read error. The sample has other DNA sequences that encode this CDR3 too. V usage is TRBV7-9 and J usage is TRBJ2-7, with D perhaps matching TRBD2 (5 bases). This CDR3 has 15 amino acids. Per germline, CDR1 SEHNR and CDR2 FQNEAQ (reference sequence). The CDR3 coding sequence is TGTGCCAGTAGCTTAGCGCGGTACAAGTCCTACGAGCAGTACTTC. It codes for CASSLARYKSYEQYF. Supplemented by reference TRBV7-9 and TRBJ2-7, the full variable domain reads DTGVSQNPRHKITKRGQNVTFRCDPISEHNRLYWYRQTLGQGPEFLTYFQNEAQLEKSRLLSDRFSAERPKGSFSTLEIQRTEQGDSAMYLCASSLARYKSYEQYFGPGTRLTVT.

The rearrangement uses TRBV11-2 and TRBJ2-5; D call uncertain. The J call is uncertain, as TRBJ2-7 better fits the DNA end. CDR3 length equals 13 residues. The germline V gene has CDR1 SGHAT and CDR2 FQNNGV. Here the CDR3 DNA reads TGTGCCAGCAGCTTCGAGAATCTCCACGAGCAGTACTTC. Protein sequence: CASSFENLHEQYF.

The chain has TRBV5-6 and TRBJ1-1; 8 nucleotides align to TRBD1. CDR3 length equals 14 residues. The V gene end was trimmed by 3 bases and the J gene end by 3 bases; junction bases not matched to a gene: 4. The germline CDR1 and CDR2 sequences are SGHDT and YYEEEE. The CDR3: CASSWTGRYTEAFF. Here the CDR3 DNA reads TGTGCCAGCAGCTGGACAGGGAGGTACACTGAAGCTTTCTTT. The entire variable domain, with the rest obtained from reference TRBV5-6 and TRBJ1-1, is as follows: DAGVTQSPTHLIKTRGQQVTLRCSPKSGHDTVSWYQQALGQGPQFIFQYYEEEERQRGNFPDRFSGHQFPNYSSELNVNALLLGDSALYLCASSWTGRYTEAFFGQGTRLTVV.

This clone was observed once. V and J are TRBV7-9 and TRBJ2-2; D may be TRBD2 (6 bases). V was shortened by 8 bases and J by 0 bases, with 19 bases between the two germline ends. The CDR3 loop spans 17 amino acids. The V gene's germline CDR1 is SEHNR and CDR2 FQNEAQ (reference sequence). CDR3 in DNA: TGTGCCAGCGAAAGCATCCGCGGGGATACGAACACCGGGGAGCTGTTTTTT. Amino acid sequence: CASESIRGDTNTGELFF.

The chain combines TRBV5-6 with TRBJ1-2; TRBD1 aligns across 10 bases. Trimming removed 3 bases from V and 4 bases from J; junction bases left unmatched: 3. This CDR3 is 14 amino acids long. Germline V gene data show CDR1 as SGHDT and CDR2 as YYEEEE. As DNA, the CDR3 is TGTGCCAGCAGCTGGGGGACAGGGGCCTATGGCTACACCTTC. This sequence encodes CASSWGTGAYGYTF.

The CDR3 region is CASSSWGITGPETQYF. In DNA, the CDR3 is TGTGCCAGCAGCTCGTGGGGAATTACAGGGCCTGAGACCCAGTACTTC. The rearrangement uses TRBV5-4 and TRBJ2-5; D is perhaps TRBD1 (6 bases). CDR3 length: 16 amino acids. Germline loops: CDR1 SGHNT, CDR2 YYREEE (reference sequence). With 3 bases removed from V and 5 bases from J, the gap between germline ends came to 20 bases.

The rearrangement links TRBV29-1 to TRBJ2-2, with D possibly matching TRBD1 (5 bases). Germline V lookup: CDR1 SQVTM, CDR2 ANQGSEA. The length of the CDR3 is 13 residues. V shed 6 bases and J shed 1 base, with 9 bases lying between them. This chain's CDR3 is CSVDQGNTGELFF. The CDR3, as DNA: TGCAGCGTGGACCAGGGGAACACCGGGGAGCTGTTTTTT.

The chain links TRBV6-5 to TRBJ1-6; D gene uncertain. V dropped 2 bases and J dropped 0 bases, with 5 bases sitting between them. Germline V gene sequence: CDR1 MNHEY, CDR2 SVGAGI. This CDR3 has 15 amino acids. This CDR3 is CASSYEGSYNSPLHF. The CDR3 nucleotides are TGTGCCAGCAGTTACGAGGGCTCCTATAATTCACCCCTCCACTTT.

This rearrangement joins TRBV27 to TRBJ1-2; 7 bases agree with TRBD1. The CDR3 is 12 residues long. Germline lookup yields CDR1 MNHEY and CDR2 SMNVEV (reference sequence). V lost 6 bases to trimming and J lost 8 bases; unmatched junction nucleotides: 6. For the CDR3, the DNA is TGTGCCAGCAGAAGAGGGGGCAACGGCTACACCTTC. It specifies CASRRGGNGYTF.

The V call is TRBV30, the J call TRBJ1-1, with D unclear. The CDR3 totals 13 residues. Trimming pared 2 bases from V and 0 bases from J, leaving 7 bases between. The germline gives CDR1 GTSNPN, CDR2 SVGIG (reference sequence). The CDR3 protein is CAWSPTLNTEAFF. The CDR3 DNA reads TGTGCCTGGAGTCCCACACTGAACACTGAAGCTTTCTTT.

The chain uses TRBV13 and TRBJ1-1; 9 bases line up with TRBD1. Losses at the gene ends were 3 bases for V and 0 bases for J; bases not matched to a gene: 14. The CDR3 is 19 residues long. Germline CDR1 reads PRHDT; CDR2 reads FYEKMQ (reference sequence). The CDR3 region is CASSFTGGASIPMNTEAFF. The DNA for the CDR3 is TGTGCCAGCAGCTTCACAGGGGGCGCGAGCATACCCATGAACACTGAAGCTTTCTTT.

This clone has a single count. The rearrangement links TRBV6-6 to TRBJ2-7; tentatively, D is TRBD2 (5 bases). The CDR3 extends over 12 amino acids. Germline CDR1 reads MNHNY; CDR2 reads SVGAGI (reference sequence). V lost 8 bases, J lost 0 bases, and 8 bases lay in between. DNA for the CDR3: TGTGCCAGCCGCGGGCTCTCCTACGAGCAGTACTTC. It is translated as CASRGLSYEQYF.

This clone was found once. V gene TRBV9 combines with J gene TRBJ2-5; 11 nucleotides match TRBD2. J gave up 4 bases and V 4 bases, and 12 bases lay outside the gene matches. Germline V gene lookup returns CDR1 SGDLS and CDR2 YYNGEE. CDR3 length: 17 residues. The CDR3 protein is CASSRLPLAGGGETQYF. The DNA of the CDR3 is TGTGCCAGCAGCCGACTCCCCCTAGCGGGGGGAGGAGAGACCCAGTACTTC.

Only a few counts were recorded for this clone. The rearrangement uses TRBV6-5 and TRBJ1-1; D unresolved. This CDR3 spans 15 amino acids. Trimming took off 4 bases at V and 3 bases at J, with 15 bases between the two ends. From germline, CDR1 is MNHEY and CDR2 SVGAGI. CDR3 loop: CASSFSGEGYTEAFF. CDR3 sequence (DNA): TGTGCCAGCAGTTTTTCCGGGGAGGGTTACACTGAAGCTTTCTTT.

This chain connects TRBV4-1 to TRBJ1-2; 9 bases line up with TRBD1. The length of the CDR3 is 14 residues. Germline V CDR1 and CDR2: MGHRA, YSYEKL. Losses at the gene ends were 0 bases for V and 8 bases for J; bases not matched to a gene: 4. DNA of the CDR3: TGCGCCAGCAGCCAAGATCATGGGACAGGGGGCTACACCTTC. Encoded protein: CASSQDHGTGGYTF.

This sequence joins TRBV5-1 and TRBJ2-7, with D uncertain. CDR1 is SGHRS and CDR2 is YFSETQ in the germline V gene. The CDR3 is 16 residues long. V lost 5 bases and J 2 bases, leaving 20 bases between the germline ends. This chain's CDR3 is CASRASNSGNPYEQYF. DNA of the CDR3: TGCGCCAGCAGGGCGAGTAACTCAGGTAATCCCTACGAGCAGTACTTC.